A single sample gave rise to the 32 T cell receptor beta chains below, sequenced in a study of human T cells and chemical hapten exposure. MiXCR, applied by TCRdb to the RACE reads, yields one record per CDR3 protein. The data show about 50,000 distinct CDR3 sequences, around 4.5% seen once. The time point: healthy volunteer bleed at 2 weeks. The authors' total RNA extraction used unfractionated whole blood. Material: whole blood. All receptors come from a female donor in good health. Some clones in this sample may be carry-over from other donors' samples.

This clonotype was found many times. The chain uses TRBV5-1 and TRBJ1-1; the match to TRBD1 covers 8 bases. The V gene end was trimmed by 4 bases and the J gene end by 0 bases; junction bases not matched to a gene: 5. The CDR3 totals 15 residues. Germline V gives CDR1 SGHRS, CDR2 YFSETQ. In DNA form, the CDR3 reads TGCGCCAGCAGCGAGGACAGGGCAATGAACACTGAAGCTTTCTTT. Translated, it gives CASSEDRAMNTEAFF.

This clonotype appeared a few times. The rearrangement links TRBV7-2 to TRBJ1-5, with D uncertain. The CDR3 contains 15 residues. Per the germline V gene, CDR1 is SGHTA and CDR2 is FQGNSA. The V end was cut by 1 base, the J end by 4 bases, with 11 bases between. The CDR3 sequence: CASSLGGLRNQPQHF. The CDR3 DNA follows: TGTGCCAGCAGCTTAGGAGGACTTAGAAATCAGCCCCAGCATTTT.

This clonotype was picked up a small number of times. The V call is TRBV5-1, the J call TRBJ1-1; 7 nucleotides match TRBD1. V shed 2 bases, J shed 7 bases, and the junction held 2 bases outside the gene matches. The length of the CDR3 is 12 residues. CDR1 and CDR2 (germline): SGHRS, YFSETQ. The CDR3 loop is CASSLQGREAFF. The CDR3 nucleotides are TGCGCCAGCAGCTTACAGGGGCGTGAAGCTTTCTTT. Together with reference TRBV5-1 and TRBJ1-1, the CDR3 gives the full variable domain: KAGVTQTPRYLIKTRGQQVTLSCSPISGHRSVSWYQQTPGQGLQFLFEYFSETQRNKGNFPGRFSGRQFSNSRSEMNVSTLELGDSALYLCASSLQGREAFFGQGTRLTVV.

This clonotype showed up many times. The chain combines TRBV7-3 with TRBJ2-5; D perhaps matches TRBD1 (6 bases). V dropped 5 bases and J dropped 4 bases, with 17 bases sitting between them. Looked up from germline, CDR1 is SGHTA and CDR2 is FQGTGA. The CDR3 sequence is 15 residues long. In nucleotides, the CDR3 is TGTGCCAGCAGCCCCGCAGGGGTTTTTGGAGAGACCCAGTACTTC. Translated, it gives CASSPAGVFGETQYF. Supplemented by reference TRBV7-3 and TRBJ2-5, the full variable domain reads GAGVSQTPSNKVTEKGKYVELRCDPISGHTALYWYRQSLGQGPEFLIYFQGTGAADDSGLPNDRFFAVRPEGSVSTLKIQRTERGDSAVYLCASSPAGVFGETQYFGPGTRLLVL.

This clonotype has a count of ten or more. CDR3 DNA sequence: TGTGCCAGCAGCTGGGGGGGACAAGAAGAGACCCAGTACTTC. Translated, it gives CASSWGGQEETQYF. J is TRBJ2-5 and V is TRBV7-2; perhaps TRBD2 as D (7 bases). V was pared by 4 bases and J by 3 bases, with 12 bases between. CDR3 length: 14 amino acids. Per germline, CDR1 SGHTA and CDR2 FQGNSA. Complete variable domain (other parts from reference TRBV7-2 and TRBJ2-5): GAGVSQSPSNKVTEKGKDVELRCDPISGHTALYWYRQSLGQGLEFLIYFQGNSAPDKSGLPSDRFSAERTGGSVSTLTIQRTQQEDSAVYLCASSWGGQEETQYFGPGTRLLVL.

At least ten counts were recorded for this clonotype. V gene TRBV14 combines with J gene TRBJ2-7; the D is unclear. From germline, CDR1 is SGHDN and CDR2 FVKESK. This CDR3 spans 13 amino acids. V lost 0 bases, J lost 4 bases, and 7 bases lay in between. This chain's CDR3 is CASSQDGWYEQYF. Here the CDR3 DNA reads TGTGCCAGCAGCCAAGATGGGTGGTACGAGCAGTACTTC.

This clonotype was seen at least ten times. The rearrangement links TRBV12-3 or TRBV12-4 to TRBJ2-1, with TRBD1 as a possible D gene (6 bases). Between the trimmed V and J ends, which lost 2 bases and 3 bases, there was a span of 11 bases. This CDR3 has 15 residues. CDR3 DNA sequence: TGTGCCAGCAGTTTATCGGCAGGGGTCTACAATGAGCAGTTCTTC. Its protein is CASSLSAGVYNEQFF.

V gene TRBV13 combines with J gene TRBJ1-4; D gene ambiguous. The CDR3 loop spans 13 amino acids. Trimming removed 4 bases at V and 8 bases at J, with 11 bases between. From germline, CDR1 is PRHDT and CDR2 FYEKMQ (reference sequence). The CDR3: CASSSVRGEKLFF. DNA of the CDR3: TGTGCCAGCAGCTCTGTCCGGGGAGAAAAACTGTTTTTT.

This clonotype was found many times. V usage is TRBV7-2 and J usage is TRBJ2-3; 8 bases agree with TRBD2. Trimming at V came to 3 bases and at J to 4 bases, leaving 0 bases not matched to a gene. This CDR3 comprises 13 residues. Germline V gives CDR1 SGHTA, CDR2 FQGNSA. CDR3 loop: CASSLRGADTQYF. For the CDR3, the DNA is TGTGCCAGCAGCTTGCGGGGGGCAGATACGCAGTATTTT. Supplemented by reference TRBV7-2 and TRBJ2-3, the full variable domain reads GAGVSQSPSNKVTEKGKDVELRCDPISGHTALYWYRQSLGQGLEFLIYFQGNSAPDKSGLPSDRFSAERTGGSVSTLTIQRTQQEDSAVYLCASSLRGADTQYFGPGTRLTVL.

This clonotype was seen at least ten times. CDR3 sequence reads: CASSLGGRELGYTF. For the CDR3, the DNA is TGTGCCAGCAGCCTAGGAGGAAGGGAGCTTGGCTACACCTTC. This chain uses TRBV11-2 with TRBJ1-2; D not certain. From germline, CDR1 is SGHAT and CDR2 FQNNGV. V shed 5 bases and J shed 7 bases, with 17 bases lying between them. The CDR3 is 14 amino acids. The entire variable domain, with the rest obtained from reference TRBV11-2 and TRBJ1-2, is as follows: EAGVAQSPRYKIIEKRQSVAFWCNPISGHATLYWYQQILGQGPKLLIQFQNNGVVDDSQLPKDRFSAERLKGVDSTLKIQPAKLEDSAVYLCASSLGGRELGYTFGSGTRLTVV.

This clonotype was detected many times. The rearrangement joins TRBV12-3 or TRBV12-4 to TRBJ2-4; D may match TRBD1 or TRBD2 (5 bases each). The CDR3 spans 12 residues. V was cut by 3 bases and J by 9 bases, with 9 bases left in between. CDR3 residues: CASSFPGTIQYF. In nucleotides, the CDR3 is TGTGCCAGCAGTTTCCCAGGGACCATTCAGTACTTC.

In its sample, this clonotype was seen a few times. DNA of the CDR3: TGTGCCAGCAGAGGAGGGAATGAGCAGTTCTTC. This translates into CASRGGNEQFF. The chain links TRBV11-1 to TRBJ2-1, with D perhaps TRBD2 (6 bases). The CDR3 sequence is 11 residues long. V was cut by 6 bases and J by 7 bases, with 7 bases left in between. Germline CDR1 and CDR2: SGHAT and FQDESV (reference sequence).

This clonotype rates as medium-sized. The chain carries TRBV5-1 and TRBJ2-6; D may be TRBD1 (5 bases). The CDR3 is made up of 14 amino acids. Trimming pared 5 bases from V and 1 base from J, leaving 7 bases between. The germline V gene encodes CDR1 SGHRS and CDR2 YFSETQ. CDR3 bases: TGCGCCAGCAGAGGGGTTTCTGGGGCCAACGTCCTGACTTTC. Protein: CASRGVSGANVLTF.

This clonotype occurred many times. V and J are TRBV5-1 and TRBJ1-1; D may be TRBD1 (6 bases). Germline values: CDR1 SGHRS, CDR2 YFSETQ. This CDR3 contains 14 residues. The V and J ends lost 6 bases and 4 bases respectively, with 16 bases between them. CDR3 amino acids: CASTQRGGGTEAFF. CDR3 sequence (DNA): TGCGCCAGCACCCAGCGGGGGGGCGGCACTGAAGCTTTCTTT.

This clonotype was picked up a small number of times. J is TRBJ2-3 and V is TRBV4-1; the D gene is possibly TRBD1 (5 bases). There are 15 residues in the CDR3. The V end was cut by 1 base, the J end by 3 bases, with 11 bases between. Looked up from germline, CDR1 is MGHRA and CDR2 is YSYEKL. The DNA for the CDR3 is TGCGCCAGCAGCCAAGTCCGGCAGGGAACAGATACGCAGTATTTT. Translation: CASSQVRQGTDTQYF.

Ten or more counts support this clonotype. The chain has TRBV7-2 and TRBJ2-5; 8 bases agree with TRBD2. The germline gives CDR1 SGHTA, CDR2 FQGNSA. This CDR3 has 16 amino acids. V gave up 8 bases and J gave up 2 bases; unmatched junction bases: 13. DNA for the CDR3: TGTGCCAGCGGGACCCGAAGCGGGGGAATACAAGAGACCCAGTACTTC. Translation: CASGTRSGGIQETQYF.

About this clonotype itself: A much larger clone differs from this one at a single base, so this may be a read error. This rearrangement joins TRBV7-6 to TRBJ2-1; D possibly matches TRBD1 or TRBD2 (6 bases each). The CDR3 contains 17 residues. The germline V and J ends were trimmed by 5 bases and 8 bases, with 25 bases remaining between them. From germline, CDR1 is SGHVS and CDR2 FNYEAQ. The CDR3 DNA sequence: TGTGCCAGCAGCAAGTCGCCGGCCGGAGGGGGTTGGGATGAGCAGTTCTTC. Translation: CASSKSPAGGGWDEQFF.

In this sample, this clonotype turned up many times. The rearrangement joins TRBV27 to TRBJ2-1; D gene ambiguous. CDR1 MNHEY and CDR2 SMNVEV come from the germline V gene (reference sequence). There are 15 residues in the CDR3. Trimming shortened V by 6 bases and J by 1 base, and 13 bases separated the two germline ends. The CDR3 region is CASSKLGLSYNEQFF. CDR3 in DNA: TGTGCCAGCAGCAAGTTGGGCCTTTCCTACAATGAGCAGTTCTTC.

This clonotype has ten or more counts. V usage is TRBV20-1 and J usage is TRBJ2-1; D is perhaps TRBD1 (7 bases). The V gene lost 4 bases and the J gene lost 3 bases, with 13 bases spanning the gap. CDR1 DFQATT and CDR2 SNEGSKA come from the germline V gene (reference sequence). This CDR3 has 14 amino acids. CDR3 region: CSAIGGGDYNEQFF. The CDR3 DNA follows: TGCAGTGCTATTGGAGGGGGCGACTACAATGAGCAGTTCTTC.

Many counts were recorded for this clonotype. The CDR3 loop reads CASSYEGGNGANVLTF. As DNA, the CDR3 is TGTGCCAGCAGTTACGAAGGGGGTAATGGGGCCAACGTCCTGACTTTC. The chain recombines TRBV6-2 or TRBV6-3 with TRBJ2-6, with D maybe TRBD1 (6 bases). The V and J ends lost 2 bases and 3 bases respectively, with 11 bases between them. The CDR3 has 16 amino acids. Germline CDR1 and CDR2: MNHEY and SVGEGT.

This clonotype was seen repeatedly, ten times or more. This CDR3 reads CASSLGNTIYF. The CDR3 region has the DNA TGTGCCAGCAGTTTGGGAAACACCATATATTTT. The chain employs TRBV12-3 or TRBV12-4 and TRBJ1-3; D ambiguous. This CDR3 contains 11 residues. V lost 3 bases and J 4 bases, leaving 1 base between the germline ends.

In this sample, this clonotype turned up many times. V is TRBV5-6 and J is TRBJ1-1; D is ambiguous. Trimming shortened V by 4 bases and J by 0 bases, and 16 bases separated the two germline ends. This CDR3 is built from 16 residues. Germline V lookup: CDR1 SGHDT, CDR2 YYEEEE. CDR3 DNA sequence: TGTGCCAGCAGCCATGGGTTGTGGGGTCTGAACACTGAAGCTTTCTTT. This encodes CASSHGLWGLNTEAFF.

This clonotype was recorded at least ten times. The CDR3 here is CAISESQETQYF. CDR3 DNA sequence: TGTGCCATCAGTGAGTCACAAGAGACCCAGTACTTC. The chain carries TRBV10-3 and TRBJ2-5; no definite D call. CDR1 and CDR2 from the germline V gene are ENHRY and SYGVKD. The CDR3 length is 12 residues. V was clipped by 0 bases and J by 2 bases, with 1 base between them.

This clonotype appeared a few times. The rearrangement joins TRBV30 to TRBJ2-3; D unclear. Trimming pared 4 bases from V and 4 bases from J, leaving 15 bases between. Germline V gene data show CDR1 as GTSNPN and CDR2 as SVGIG (reference sequence). This CDR3 contains 14 residues. Written as DNA, the CDR3 is TGTGCCTGGATGAAGGACGGACGCTCAGATACGCAGTATTTT. It encodes CAWMKDGRSDTQYF. The whole variable domain, filled in from reference TRBV30 and TRBJ2-3, reads SQTIHQWPATLVQPVGSPLSLECTVEGTSNPNLYWYRQAAGRGLQLLFYSVGIGQISSEVPQNLSASRPQDRQFILSSKKLLLSDSGFYLCAWMKDGRSDTQYFGPGTRLTVL.

In its sample, this clonotype was seen many times. The chain joins TRBV12-3 or TRBV12-4 to TRBJ2-4; no reliable D call. CDR3 length equals 15 residues. V was clipped by 6 bases and J by 0 bases, with 12 bases between them. The chain's CDR3 is CASSPSSVAKNIQYF. The CDR3 region has the DNA TGTGCCAGCAGCCCGAGTTCGGTAGCCAAAAACATTCAGTACTTC.

In its sample, this clonotype was seen many times. This chain connects TRBV10-3 to TRBJ2-3; possible D gene TRBD2, 5 bases. V was clipped by 6 bases and J by 4 bases, with 17 bases between them. The CDR3 is 15 residues long. CDR1 and CDR2 from the germline V gene are ENHRY and SYGVKD. The CDR3: CAISPGVKGSDTQYF. DNA of the CDR3: TGTGCCATCAGCCCCGGGGTAAAGGGATCAGATACGCAGTATTTT.

This clonotype was recorded many times. The chain uses TRBV3-1 and TRBJ1-6; no clear D. CDR1 and CDR2 from the germline V gene are LGHDT and YNNKEL (reference sequence). The CDR3 covers 17 residues. V dropped 4 bases and J dropped 9 bases, with 22 bases sitting between them. This CDR3 reads CASSRSSGISHSSPLHF. The CDR3 DNA sequence: TGTGCCAGCAGCCGAAGTTCGGGGATCAGCCATAGTTCACCCCTCCACTTT.

This clonotype was seen repeatedly, ten times or more. The rearrangement joins TRBV5-1 to TRBJ1-6; D might be TRBD1 (5 bases). The V gene's germline CDR1 is SGHRS and CDR2 YFSETQ. The CDR3 is 13 residues long. V was trimmed by 4 bases and J by 13 bases, leaving 15 bases between them. CDR3 loop: CASSLERGMPLHF. CDR3 bases: TGCGCCAGCAGCCTGGAGCGGGGGATGCCCCTCCACTTT. Using reference TRBV5-1 and TRBJ1-6 for the parts outside the CDR3, the full variable domain is KAGVTQTPRYLIKTRGQQVTLSCSPISGHRSVSWYQQTPGQGLQFLFEYFSETQRNKGNFPGRFSGRQFSNSRSEMNVSTLELGDSALYLCASSLERGMPLHFGNGTRLTVT.

This clonotype was detected many times. The chain combines TRBV29-1 with TRBJ1-1; 8 nucleotides agree with TRBD1. Germline V gives CDR1 SQVTM, CDR2 ANQGSEA. This CDR3 is 13 amino acids long. V trimming: 5 bases; J trimming: 2 bases; junction bases outside the gene matches: 4. This CDR3 reads CSVSGQGNTEAFF. The CDR3 DNA sequence: TGCAGCGTTTCAGGACAGGGTAACACTGAAGCTTTCTTT.

This clonotype was counted ten times or more. The chain recombines TRBV9 with TRBJ1-6; D call uncertain. Trimming shortened V by 0 bases and J by 6 bases, and 10 bases separated the two germline ends. The CDR3 covers 15 residues. Germline V lookup: CDR1 SGDLS, CDR2 YYNGEE. Here the CDR3 DNA reads TGTGCCAGCAGCGTAGTTGAGGGATTTAATTCACCCCTCCACTTT. Protein: CASSVVEGFNSPLHF.

J is TRBJ2-7 and V is TRBV5-1; 8 nucleotides align to TRBD1. Germline V gene sequence: CDR1 SGHRS, CDR2 YFSETQ. After removal of 7 bases from V and 7 bases from J, the junction contained 13 bases not matched to a gene. The CDR3 extends over 14 amino acids. The CDR3 protein is CASGWTGRGTEQYF. In DNA, the CDR3 is TGCGCCAGCGGATGGACAGGGCGAGGTACGGAGCAGTACTTC.

This clonotype has a count of ten or more. The CDR3 reads CASSGPWRGSEQYF. The DNA for the CDR3 is TGTGCCAGCAGCGGCCCGTGGAGGGGAAGCGAGCAGTACTTC. This sequence joins TRBV5-6 and TRBJ2-7, with D maybe TRBD2 (6 bases). The CDR3 extends over 14 amino acids. Per the germline V gene, CDR1 is SGHDT and CDR2 is YYEEEE. With 4 bases removed from V and 6 bases from J, the gap between germline ends came to 17 bases.